The entry that follows covers one T cell receptor (beta chain) sequence. These data belong to a study of T cell changes during pregnancy in multiple sclerosis. The assay was immunoSEQ multiplex PCR, and TCRdb's table has in-frame clones only and misses some. In the table there are about 83,000 clones, about 95% of which are singletons. Trimming removed 4 bases at V and 4 bases at J, with 25 bases between. Germline lookup yields CDR1 MNHEY and CDR2 SMNVEV (reference sequence). This CDR3 is 18 amino acids long. The source is a female donor with multiple sclerosis, enrolled in a pregnancy study. This rearrangement joins TRBV27 to TRBJ1-2, with D possibly being TRBD1 (5 bases). This material consisted of peripheral blood, taken in the second trimester of pregnancy. The CDR3 bases are TGTGCCAGCAGTTGGGGCCCGGCAGAACTGCCAGGAACCTATGGCTACACCTTC. Amino acids: CASSWGPAELPGTYGYTF.